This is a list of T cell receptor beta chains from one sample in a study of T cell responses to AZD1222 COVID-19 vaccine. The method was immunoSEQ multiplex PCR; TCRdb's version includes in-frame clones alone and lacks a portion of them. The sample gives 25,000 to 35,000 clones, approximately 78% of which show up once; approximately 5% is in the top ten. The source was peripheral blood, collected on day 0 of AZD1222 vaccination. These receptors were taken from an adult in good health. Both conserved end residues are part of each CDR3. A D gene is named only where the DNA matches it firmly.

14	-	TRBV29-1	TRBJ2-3	CSVEGAGPTDTQYF
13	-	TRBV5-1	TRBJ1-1	CASSLRGNTEAFF
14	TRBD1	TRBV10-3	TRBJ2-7	CAISPPGQSYEQYF
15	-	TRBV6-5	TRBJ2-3	CAIRDRDSPSDTQYF
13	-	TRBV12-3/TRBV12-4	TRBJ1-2	CASTTQVGDGYTF
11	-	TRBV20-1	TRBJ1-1	CSVSGDAEAFF
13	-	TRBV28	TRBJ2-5	CASTWGGRETQYF
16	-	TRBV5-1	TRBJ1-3	CASSQGTRRSGNTIYF
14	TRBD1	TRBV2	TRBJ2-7	CASSLGQASYEQYF
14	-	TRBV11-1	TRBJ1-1	CASSLSQLNTEAFF
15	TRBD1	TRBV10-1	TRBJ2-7	CASSESGTGLNEQYF
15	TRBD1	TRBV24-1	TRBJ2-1	CATSEDRTGRNEQFF
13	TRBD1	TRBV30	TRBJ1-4	CASDRGPGEKLFF
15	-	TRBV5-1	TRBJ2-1	CASSPREWSYNEQFF
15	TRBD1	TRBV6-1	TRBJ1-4	CASSEAQGGGEKLFF
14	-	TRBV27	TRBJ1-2	CASSLYSTGYGYTF
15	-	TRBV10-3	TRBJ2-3	CAIRDPGLRTDTQYF
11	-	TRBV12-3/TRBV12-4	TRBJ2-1	CASSSYGEQFF
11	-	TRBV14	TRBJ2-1	CASSQYYEQFF
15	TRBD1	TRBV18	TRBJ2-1	CASSLGTGDFNEQFF
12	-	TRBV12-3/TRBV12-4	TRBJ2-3	CASSGSGNTQYF
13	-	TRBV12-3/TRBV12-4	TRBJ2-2	CASSFRTTGELFF
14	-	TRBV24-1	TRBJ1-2	CATSDVGLNYGYTF
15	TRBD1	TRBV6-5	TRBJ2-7	CASSIQGARRYEQYF
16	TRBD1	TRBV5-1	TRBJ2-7	CASRKRQGANSYEQYF
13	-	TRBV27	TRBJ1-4	CASSFGGREKLFF
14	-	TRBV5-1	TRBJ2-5	CASSRAGGQETQYF
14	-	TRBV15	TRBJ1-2	CATSRVPENYGYTF
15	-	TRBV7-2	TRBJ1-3	CASSLMGLTGNTIYF
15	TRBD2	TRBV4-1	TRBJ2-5	CASSPAGGPLETQYF
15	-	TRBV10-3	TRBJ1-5	CAISDGGTPFSAQHF
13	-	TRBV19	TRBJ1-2	CASSPGRFYGYTF
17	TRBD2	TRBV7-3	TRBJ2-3	CASSPRLAGGLPDTQYF
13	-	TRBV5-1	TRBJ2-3	CASSLAGTDTQYF
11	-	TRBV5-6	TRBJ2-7	CASSSNYEQYF
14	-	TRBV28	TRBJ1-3	CASSSPAGGNTIYF
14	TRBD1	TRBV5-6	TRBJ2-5	CASSRDRDRVTQYF
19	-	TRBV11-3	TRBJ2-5	CASSPFQGSGPILQETQYF